The 17 T cell receptor beta chains in this list originate from one sample, sequenced in a study of regulatory T cells in long-lasting Graves disease. Time point of the sample: persistent/refractory GD, antithyroid drugs over 5 years with positive TRAb. The authors made the TCR library using RNA they extracted from PBMCs. The authors built TCR beta libraries using iRepertoire HTBI primers and Arm-PCR of CDR3 regions. TCRdb reprocessed the multiplex PCR reads via MiXCR and lists one record per CDR3 protein. The table shows roughly 450,000 distinct CDR3 sequences, with 20% occurring only once. Sequenced material: peripheral blood mononuclear cells (PBMCs), taken when the disease was refractory, from a patient treated with antithyroid drugs. The receptors here all came from a female donor with Graves disease.

Ten or more counts support this clonotype. The chain recombines TRBV6-5 with TRBJ2-2; 8 positions match TRBD2. CDR1 is MNHEY and CDR2 is SVGAGI in the germline V gene. V dropped 0 bases and J dropped 5; count of bases not matched to a gene: 11. The CDR3 totals 18 residues. CDR3 nucleotides: TGTGCCAGCAGTTACTCGAAAGCCAGCGGGAGTAGGACCGGGGAGCTGTTTTTT. It specifies CASSYSKASGSRTGELFF.

This clonotype was seen repeatedly, ten times or more. CDR3 bases: TGTGCCAGCAGTCAGTGGGGCAGGGAGGATTCACCCCTCCACTTT. Translation gives CASSQWGREDSPLHF. The rearrangement uses TRBV6-1 and TRBJ1-6, with D tentatively TRBD1 (5 bases). The V and J ends lost 5 bases and 8 bases respectively, with 16 bases between them. Per germline, CDR1 MNHNS and CDR2 SASEGT. There are 15 residues in the CDR3.

This clonotype has a count of ten or more. J is TRBJ2-5 and V is TRBV29-1, with 11 bases matching TRBD1. With 4 bases clipped from V and 5 bases from J, the junction kept 6 bases outside the gene matches. This CDR3 region has 14 residues. The germline V gene has CDR1 SQVTM and CDR2 ANQGSEA. In DNA form, the CDR3 reads TGCAGCGTTGTTCGGGACAGGGGGATGGAGACCCAGTACTTC. It is translated as CSVVRDRGMETQYF.

The chain recombines TRBV11-2 with TRBJ2-7; 7 nucleotides line up with TRBD2. CDR3 length: 15 residues. Looked up from germline, CDR1 is SGHAT and CDR2 is FQNNGV. The ends lost 5 bases at V and 7 bases at J; junction bases unmatched: 14. CDR3 amino acids: CASSPSGTLTREQYF. The CDR3, as DNA: TGTGCCAGCAGCCCGAGCGGGACTCTGACAAGAGAGCAGTACTTC. Using reference TRBV11-2 and TRBJ2-7 for the parts outside the CDR3, the full variable domain is EAGVAQSPRYKIIEKRQSVAFWCNPISGHATLYWYQQILGQGPKLLIQFQNNGVVDDSQLPKDRFSAERLKGVDSTLKIQPAKLEDSAVYLCASSPSGTLTREQYFGPGTRLTVT.

The sample holds many counts of this clonotype. The rearrangement joins TRBV11-2 to TRBJ1-2; unclear D gene. CDR3 length equals 13 residues. Trimming shortened V by 1 base and J by 1 base, and 4 bases separated the two germline ends. Germline values: CDR1 SGHAT, CDR2 FQNNGV. CDR3 protein: CASSLGHNYGYTF. The CDR3 DNA reads TGTGCCAGCAGCTTAGGACATAACTATGGCTACACCTTC.

This clonotype was detected ten times or more. This chain joins TRBV29-1 and TRBJ2-7; D is uncertain. CDR1 and CDR2 from the germline V gene are SQVTM and ANQGSEA. Trimming cost V 4 bases and J 0 bases, with 7 bases left between them. The CDR3 runs to 12 residues. CDR3 residues: CSVGASSYEQYF. CDR3 coding DNA: TGCAGCGTTGGCGCCAGCTCCTACGAGCAGTACTTC.

This clonotype has ten or more counts. The V and J genes are TRBV28 and TRBJ1-4; D possibly corresponds to TRBD1 (6 bases). The CDR3 length is 15 residues. Trimming cost V 9 bases and J 3 bases, with 17 bases left between them. From germline, CDR1 is MDHEN and CDR2 SYDVKM. The CDR3 DNA follows: TGTGCCAGTCAAACCGCCAGGGGAGCTAATGAAAAACTGTTTTTT. Protein: CASQTARGANEKLFF.

V is TRBV5-6 and J is TRBJ2-7; D is possibly TRBD2 (5 bases). Germline V gene sequence: CDR1 SGHDT, CDR2 YYEEEE. Trimming cost V 4 bases and J 6 bases, with 14 bases left between them. The CDR3 extends over 13 amino acids. This CDR3 is CASSAGVGFEQYF. The CDR3 DNA follows: TGTGCCAGCAGCGCCGGGGTTGGTTTCGAGCAGTACTTC. Looking up the rest from reference TRBV5-6 and TRBJ2-7 gives the full variable domain: DAGVTQSPTHLIKTRGQQVTLRCSPKSGHDTVSWYQQALGQGPQFIFQYYEEEERQRGNFPDRFSGHQFPNYSSELNVNALLLGDSALYLCASSAGVGFEQYFGPGTRLTVT.

This clonotype came up a few times. This chain connects TRBV29-1 to TRBJ2-2; no clear D gene. The germline CDR1 and CDR2 sequences are SQVTM and ANQGSEA. Trimming cost V 6 bases and J 0 bases, with 11 bases left between them. The CDR3 runs 14 residues. CDR3 coding DNA: TGCAGCGTGGTAGTTTCCACGAACACCGGGGAGCTGTTTTTT. It specifies CSVVVSTNTGELFF.

Many counts were recorded for this clonotype. The gene calls are TRBV28 and TRBJ2-7; 9 bases fit TRBD2. The CDR3 has 15 amino acids. CDR1 and CDR2 (germline): MDHEN, SYDVKM. V lost 5 bases, J lost 3 bases, and 8 bases stayed unmatched. CDR3 nucleotides: TGTGCCAGCAGTGAAGCGGGAGGTCCCATCTACGAGCAGTACTTC. Translation: CASSEAGGPIYEQYF.

The V gene is TRBV4-1, the J gene TRBJ2-7; no clear D. CDR1 and CDR2 (germline): MGHRA, YSYEKL. The CDR3 is 15 residues long. Between the trimmed V and J ends, which lost 0 bases and 0 bases, there was a span of 9 bases. The CDR3 nucleotides read TGCGCCAGCAGCCAAGACTGGACGGCCTCCTACGAGCAGTACTTC. This translates into CASSQDWTASYEQYF.

This clonotype has at least ten counts. CDR3 protein: CASSLAPGTGKYNGYTF. For the CDR3, the DNA is TGTGCCAGCAGCTTAGCGCCCGGGACAGGGAAATACAATGGCTACACCTTC. V is TRBV7-8 and J is TRBJ1-2; 9 positions agree with TRBD1. The CDR3 is 17 amino acids. V was pared by 0 bases and J by 6 bases, with 11 bases of the junction left unmatched. Germline-derived CDR1 and CDR2 are SGHVS and FQNEAQ.

There are many counts of this clonotype. The chain uses TRBV9 and TRBJ1-4; TRBD1 agrees at 7 bases. This CDR3 spans 15 amino acids. The V gene's germline CDR1 is SGDLS and CDR2 YYNGEE. After removal of 3 bases from V and 4 bases from J, the junction contained 6 bases not matched to a gene. CDR3: CASSAPGQLNEKLFF. CDR3 sequence (DNA): TGTGCCAGCAGCGCGCCGGGACAGCTTAATGAAAAACTGTTTTTT.

This clonotype came up a few times. J is TRBJ2-7 and V is TRBV25-1; unclear D gene. Germline assignment: CDR1 MGHDK and CDR2 SYGVNS. V lost 7 bases, J lost 2 bases, and 18 bases lay in between. The CDR3 totals 15 residues. As DNA, the CDR3 is TGTGCCAGCACTCTTTGGCCATCTCATCCCTACGAGCAGTACTTC. Encoded protein: CASTLWPSHPYEQYF.

This clonotype has ten or more counts. The J gene is TRBJ1-6, the V gene TRBV27; TRBD1 is a possible D gene (5 bases). Germline V gene lookup returns CDR1 MNHEY and CDR2 SMNVEV (reference sequence). Trimming stripped 5 bases from V and 6 bases from J, with 17 bases between. The CDR3 is 16 residues long. This chain's CDR3 is CASSPAGGGINSPLHF. CDR3 nucleotide sequence: TGTGCCAGCAGTCCTGCTGGGGGTGGGATTAATTCACCCCTCCACTTT.

Of note for this clonotype: The junction departs from germline at one end; a sequencing error may be responsible. Here the CDR3 reads CASSQEAPGLSTEAFF. The CDR3 DNA sequence: TGCGCCAGCAGCCAAGAAGCCCCGGGCCTTTCCACTGAAGCTTTCTTT. V is TRBV28 and J is TRBJ1-1; D is undetermined. CDR3 length: 16 amino acids. The V gene's germline CDR1 is MDHEN and CDR2 SYDVKM.

This clonotype was seen repeatedly, ten times or more. The chain is built from TRBV11-2 and TRBJ2-7; 8 nucleotides line up with TRBD1. CDR1 is SGHAT and CDR2 is FQNNGV in the germline V gene. The junction had 15 bases not matched to a gene; V was cut back by 5 bases and J by 3 bases. CDR3 size: 17 residues. The CDR3 loop is CASSPYSQGVVVYEQYF. In DNA form, the CDR3 reads TGTGCCAGCAGCCCGTATTCACAGGGGGTTGTGGTCTACGAGCAGTACTTC.